Listed here are 14 T cell receptor beta chains from one sample, sequenced in a study of cytomegalovirus exposure and HLA in healthy donors. Sequencing used immunoSEQ multiplex PCR; TCRdb keeps in-frame clones, though not all of them. The sample records under 400,000 clones, around 86% being singletons. What was sequenced was PBMCs. These TCRs come from a woman under 30 in good health and CMV-seronegative.

This clone was picked up a small number of times. This chain uses TRBV6-1 with TRBJ2-5; possibly TRBD1 for D (6 bases). The germline gives CDR1 MNHNS, CDR2 SASEGT. The CDR3 has 14 amino acids. V lost 4 bases, J lost 3 bases, and 12 bases lay in between. In DNA form, the CDR3 reads TGTGCCAGCAGTGTCGGCAGGGGCAAAGAGACCCAGTACTTC. Translating gives CASSVGRGKETQYF.

This chain joins TRBV6-4 and TRBJ2-3; 10 positions match TRBD2. J gave up 5 bases and V 2 bases, and 7 bases lay outside the gene matches. CDR3 size: 16 residues. Per the germline V gene, CDR1 is MRHNA and CDR2 is SNTAGT. The CDR3 DNA sequence: TGTGCCAGCAGTGACGGAGCGGGGGGGCCCGGAGATACGCAGTATTTT. Translating gives CASSDGAGGPGDTQYF.

The gene calls are TRBV10-1 and TRBJ1-1, with 7 bases lining up with TRBD1. The germline V gene encodes CDR1 WNHNN and CDR2 SYGVQD (reference sequence). V lost 1 base, J lost 4 bases, and 6 bases stayed unmatched. The CDR3 length is 15 residues. The CDR3 is CASSEYYRGGTEAFF. The CDR3 nucleotides read TGCGCCAGCAGTGAGTACTACAGGGGCGGCACTGAAGCTTTCTTT.

This rearrangement joins TRBV18 to TRBJ2-1, with 7 bases aligning to TRBD1. The CDR3 sequence is 15 residues long. Per germline, CDR1 KGHSH and CDR2 LQKENI. The V gene end was trimmed by 6 bases and the J gene end by 5 bases; junction bases not matched to a gene: 10. CDR3 DNA: TGTGCCAGCTCTTCACAGGGGTCCCCCAACAATGAGCAGTTCTTC. Amino acids: CASSSQGSPNNEQFF.

The chain links TRBV27 to TRBJ1-2; D perhaps matches TRBD1 (6 bases). Between the trimmed V and J ends, which lost 5 bases and 6 bases, there was a span of 16 bases. This CDR3 is built from 14 residues. The germline gives CDR1 MNHEY, CDR2 SMNVEV (reference sequence). For the CDR3, the DNA is TGTGCCAGCAGTCCTAATAACAGGGTAGATGGCTACACCTTC. The encoded protein is CASSPNNRVDGYTF.

The V and J genes are TRBV7-9 and TRBJ2-1; TRBD2 might be the D (6 bases). Trimming took 5 bases from V and 9 from J, leaving 8 bases between them. CDR3 size: 11 residues. The V gene's germline CDR1 is SEHNR and CDR2 FQNEAQ (reference sequence). This CDR3 is CASSPGGEQFF. The CDR3 nucleotides are TGTGCCAGCAGCCCCGGGGGTGAGCAGTTCTTC.

This clone was detected a few times. The CDR3 nucleotides read TGTGCCAGCAGCGTAGGGGGCCCGAGAGATACGCAGTATTTT. This codes for CASSVGGPRDTQYF. V usage is TRBV9 and J usage is TRBJ2-3; a possible D gene is TRBD1 (5 bases). The V gene's germline CDR1 is SGDLS and CDR2 YYNGEE. The CDR3 sequence is 14 residues long. V shed 0 bases and J shed 5 bases, with 10 bases lying between them.

The table lists this clone with a few counts. This chain links TRBV27 with TRBJ1-1; no clear D. The V gene lost 3 bases and the J gene lost 10 bases, with 12 bases spanning the gap. This CDR3 region has 12 residues. CDR1 is MNHEY and CDR2 is SMNVEV in the germline V gene (reference sequence). In DNA form, the CDR3 reads TGTGCCAGCAGTTTGGGAAACGGGAGAGCTTTCTTT. Protein: CASSLGNGRAFF.

The chain uses TRBV28 and TRBJ2-7; 8 nucleotides line up with TRBD1. Germline V gene data show CDR1 as MDHEN and CDR2 as SYDVKM. The junction had 5 bases not matched to a gene; V was cut back by 1 base and J by 0 bases. The CDR3 runs 16 residues. The chain's CDR3 is CASSLSGQGNSYEQYF. CDR3 sequence (DNA): TGTGCCAGCAGTTTATCCGGACAGGGCAACTCCTACGAGCAGTACTTC.

The chain links TRBV5-4 to TRBJ2-5; the match to TRBD2 covers 8 bases. The CDR3 runs 17 residues. Germline V gives CDR1 SGHNT, CDR2 YYREEE (reference sequence). The V and J ends lost 4 bases and 4 bases, in that order; junction bases with no gene match: 15. DNA for the CDR3: TGTGCCAGCAGCGATGGTGTTGACGGGGGGGCCGGAGAGACCCAGTACTTC. It translates to CASSDGVDGGAGETQYF.

The V gene is TRBV2, the J gene TRBJ1-2, with a tentative D call TRBD1 (6 bases). V dropped 3 bases and J dropped 8 bases, with 22 bases sitting between them. The CDR3 is made up of 16 amino acids. Germline V lookup: CDR1 SNHLY, CDR2 FYNNEI. This chain's CDR3 is CASSDTRDDRSMGYTF. The CDR3 DNA sequence: TGTGCCAGCAGTGATACAAGGGACGACAGGTCTATGGGCTACACCTTC. Drawing the rest from reference TRBV2 and TRBJ1-2, the complete variable domain is EPEVTQTPSHQVTQMGQEVILRCVPISNHLYFYWYRQILGQKVEFLVSFYNNEISEKSEIFDDQFSVERPDGSNFTLKIRSTKLEDSAMYFCASSDTRDDRSMGYTFGSGTRLTVV.

The V gene is TRBV10-3, the J gene TRBJ2-1, with 10 bases fitting TRBD2. In germline, CDR1 is ENHRY, CDR2 SYGVKD. V lost 0 bases and J lost 6; bases outside the gene matches: 5. This CDR3 comprises 16 residues. CDR3 region: CAISESLAGVSNEQFF. For the CDR3, the DNA is TGTGCCATCAGTGAGTCCCTAGCGGGAGTATCCAATGAGCAGTTCTTC.

In its sample, this clone was seen once. V usage is TRBV28 and J usage is TRBJ1-1, with 8 bases lining up with TRBD1. With 3 bases clipped from V and 6 bases from J, the junction kept 6 bases outside the gene matches. CDR1 and CDR2 (germline): MDHEN, SYDVKM. This CDR3 is 14 amino acids long. CDR3 amino acids: CASSFTQGVSEAFF. DNA for the CDR3: TGTGCCAGCAGTTTCACACAGGGGGTCTCTGAAGCTTTCTTT.

CDR3 residues: CASSSGRTDTQYF. The CDR3 coding sequence is TGTGCCAGCAGTAGCGGGAGGACAGATACGCAGTATTTT. The chain couples TRBV28 to TRBJ2-3; TRBD2 matches 9 bases. CDR1 is MDHEN and CDR2 is SYDVKM in the germline V gene. The trim removed 5 bases at V and 3 bases at J, leaving 0 bases unmatched. The CDR3 loop spans 13 amino acids.